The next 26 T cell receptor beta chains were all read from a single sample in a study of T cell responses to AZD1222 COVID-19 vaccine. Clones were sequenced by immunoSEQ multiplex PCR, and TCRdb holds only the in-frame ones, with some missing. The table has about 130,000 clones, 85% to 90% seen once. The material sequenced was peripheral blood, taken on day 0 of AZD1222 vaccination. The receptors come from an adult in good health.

CDR3 region: CASSFRPGTNYGYTF. CDR3 sequence (DNA): TGTGCCAGCAGCTTCAGGCCCGGGACCAACTATGGCTACACCTTC. The chain uses TRBV7-2 and TRBJ1-2, with D maybe TRBD1 (5 bases). The length of the CDR3 is 15 residues. The germline CDR1 and CDR2 sequences are SGHTA and FQGNSA. V was shortened by 3 bases and J by 2 bases, with 13 bases between the two germline ends.

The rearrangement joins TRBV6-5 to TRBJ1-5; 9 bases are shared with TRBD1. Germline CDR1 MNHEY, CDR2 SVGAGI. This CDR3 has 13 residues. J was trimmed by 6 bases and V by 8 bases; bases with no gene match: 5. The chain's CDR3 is CASYTGGIQPQHF. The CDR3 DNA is TGTGCCAGCTATACAGGGGGCATTCAGCCCCAGCATTTT.

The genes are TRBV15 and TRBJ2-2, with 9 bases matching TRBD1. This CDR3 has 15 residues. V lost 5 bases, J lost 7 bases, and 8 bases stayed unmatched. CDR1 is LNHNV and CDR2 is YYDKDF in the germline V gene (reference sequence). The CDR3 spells CATSEWDRVLGELFF. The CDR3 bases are TGTGCCACCAGCGAGTGGGACAGGGTGCTCGGGGAGCTGTTTTTT.

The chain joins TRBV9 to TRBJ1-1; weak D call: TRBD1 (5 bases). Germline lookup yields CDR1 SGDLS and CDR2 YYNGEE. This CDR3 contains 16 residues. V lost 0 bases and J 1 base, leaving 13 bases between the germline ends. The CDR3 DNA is TGTGCCAGCAGCGTAGCTCTGGGGGAGGGGAACACTGAAGCTTTCTTT. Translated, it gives CASSVALGEGNTEAFF.

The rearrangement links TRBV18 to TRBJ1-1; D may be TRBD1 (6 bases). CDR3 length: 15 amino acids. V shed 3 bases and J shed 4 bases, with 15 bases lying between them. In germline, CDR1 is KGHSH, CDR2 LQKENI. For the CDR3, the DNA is TGTGCCAGCTCACCCCCCCCCAGGGGTTCCACTGAAGCTTTCTTT. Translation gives CASSPPPRGSTEAFF.

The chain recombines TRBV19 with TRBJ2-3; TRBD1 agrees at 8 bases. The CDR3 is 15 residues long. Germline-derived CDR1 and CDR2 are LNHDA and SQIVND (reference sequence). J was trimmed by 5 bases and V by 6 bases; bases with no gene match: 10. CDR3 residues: CASSPRDRTGDTQYF. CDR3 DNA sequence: TGTGCCAGTAGCCCCCGGGACAGGACGGGAGATACGCAGTATTTT.

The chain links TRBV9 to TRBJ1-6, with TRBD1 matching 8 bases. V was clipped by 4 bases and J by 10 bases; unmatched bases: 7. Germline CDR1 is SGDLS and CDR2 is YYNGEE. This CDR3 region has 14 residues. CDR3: CASSPSGGGSPLHF. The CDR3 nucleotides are TGTGCCAGCAGCCCCTCAGGGGGCGGGTCACCCCTCCACTTT.

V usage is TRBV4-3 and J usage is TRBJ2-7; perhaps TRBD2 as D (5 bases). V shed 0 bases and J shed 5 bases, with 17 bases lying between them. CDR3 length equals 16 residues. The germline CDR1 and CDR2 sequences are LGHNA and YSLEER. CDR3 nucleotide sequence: TGCGCCAGCAGCCAAGACGGCCTCGGGGTTTCCCACGAGCAGTACTTC. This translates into CASSQDGLGVSHEQYF.

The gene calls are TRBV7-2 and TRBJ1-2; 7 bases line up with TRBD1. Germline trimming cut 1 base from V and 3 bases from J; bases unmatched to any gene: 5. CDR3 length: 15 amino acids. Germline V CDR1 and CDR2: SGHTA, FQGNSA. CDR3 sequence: CASSLGQGDYYGYTF. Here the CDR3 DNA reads TGTGCCAGCAGCTTAGGGCAGGGGGATTACTATGGCTACACCTTC.

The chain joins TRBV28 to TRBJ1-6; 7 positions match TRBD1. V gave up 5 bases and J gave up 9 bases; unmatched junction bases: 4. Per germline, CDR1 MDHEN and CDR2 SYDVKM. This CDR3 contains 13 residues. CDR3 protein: CASSRQGSSPLHF. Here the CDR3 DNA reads TGTGCCAGCAGTCGACAGGGTAGTTCACCCCTCCACTTT.

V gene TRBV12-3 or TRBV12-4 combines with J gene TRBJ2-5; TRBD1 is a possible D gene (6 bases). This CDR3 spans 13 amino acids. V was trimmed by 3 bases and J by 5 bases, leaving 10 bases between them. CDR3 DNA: TGTGCCAGCAGTTTTGGGCAGGGGGAGACCCAGTACTTC. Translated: CASSFGQGETQYF.

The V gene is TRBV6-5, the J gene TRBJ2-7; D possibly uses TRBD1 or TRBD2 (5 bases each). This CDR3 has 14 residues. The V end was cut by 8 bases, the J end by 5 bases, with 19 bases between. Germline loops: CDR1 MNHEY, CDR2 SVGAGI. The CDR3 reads CASVMGPPGDEQYF. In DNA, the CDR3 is TGTGCCAGCGTGATGGGACCCCCTGGGGACGAGCAGTACTTC.

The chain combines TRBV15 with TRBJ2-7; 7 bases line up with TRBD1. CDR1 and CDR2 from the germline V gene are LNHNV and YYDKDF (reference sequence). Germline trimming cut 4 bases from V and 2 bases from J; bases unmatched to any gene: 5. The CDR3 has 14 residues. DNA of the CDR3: TGTGCCACCAGCAAGACAGGGCTTGCCTACGAGCAGTACTTC. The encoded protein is CATSKTGLAYEQYF.

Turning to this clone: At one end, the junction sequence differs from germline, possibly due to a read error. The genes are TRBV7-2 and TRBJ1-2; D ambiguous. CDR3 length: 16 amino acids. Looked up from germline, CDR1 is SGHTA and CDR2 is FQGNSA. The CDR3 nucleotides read TGTGCCAGCAACTTACCCTCTCTGCCCCGCTCCTATGGCTACACCTTC. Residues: CASNLPSLPRSYGYTF.

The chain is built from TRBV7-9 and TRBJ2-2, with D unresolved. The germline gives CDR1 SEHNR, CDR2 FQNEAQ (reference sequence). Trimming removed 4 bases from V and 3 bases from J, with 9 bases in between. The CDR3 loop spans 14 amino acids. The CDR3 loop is CASSYTTDTGELFF. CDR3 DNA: TGTGCCAGCAGCTACACAACCGACACCGGGGAGCTGTTTTTT.

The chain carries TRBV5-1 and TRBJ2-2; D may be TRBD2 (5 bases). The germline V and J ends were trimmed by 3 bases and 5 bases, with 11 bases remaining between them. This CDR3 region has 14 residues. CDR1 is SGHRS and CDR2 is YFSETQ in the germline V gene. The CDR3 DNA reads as TGCGCCAGCAGCTCCCCTGAGGGAACCGGGGAGCTGTTTTTT. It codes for CASSSPEGTGELFF.

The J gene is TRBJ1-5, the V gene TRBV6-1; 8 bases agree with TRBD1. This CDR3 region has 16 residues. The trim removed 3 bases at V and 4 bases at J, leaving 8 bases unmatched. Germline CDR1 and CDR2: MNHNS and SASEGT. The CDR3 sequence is CASSDPARGPNQPQHF. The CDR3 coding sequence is TGTGCCAGCAGTGATCCCGCCAGGGGGCCTAATCAGCCCCAGCATTTT.

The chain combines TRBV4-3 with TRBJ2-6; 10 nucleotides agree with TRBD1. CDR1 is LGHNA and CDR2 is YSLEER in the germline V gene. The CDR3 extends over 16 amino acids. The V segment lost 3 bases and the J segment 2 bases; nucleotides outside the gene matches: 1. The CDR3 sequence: CASSQGQGTGANVLTF. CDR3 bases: TGCGCCAGCAGCCAGGGACAGGGGACTGGGGCCAACGTCCTGACTTTC.

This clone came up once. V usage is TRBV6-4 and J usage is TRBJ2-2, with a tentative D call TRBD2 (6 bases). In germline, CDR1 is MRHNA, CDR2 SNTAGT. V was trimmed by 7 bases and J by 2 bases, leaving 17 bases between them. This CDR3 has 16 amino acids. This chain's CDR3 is CASNDPGTFNTGELFF. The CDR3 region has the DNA TGTGCCAGCAATGATCCCGGGACTTTTAACACCGGGGAGCTGTTTTTT.

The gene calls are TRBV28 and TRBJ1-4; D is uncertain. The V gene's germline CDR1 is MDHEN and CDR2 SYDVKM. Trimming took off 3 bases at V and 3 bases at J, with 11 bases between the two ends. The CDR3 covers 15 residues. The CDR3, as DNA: TGTGCCAGCAGTTTGACCAACGCACCTAATGAAAAACTGTTTTTT. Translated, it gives CASSLTNAPNEKLFF.

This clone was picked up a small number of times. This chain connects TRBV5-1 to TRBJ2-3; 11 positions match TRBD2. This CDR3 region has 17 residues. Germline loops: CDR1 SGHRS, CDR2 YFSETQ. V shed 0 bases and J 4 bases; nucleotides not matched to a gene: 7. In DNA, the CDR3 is TGCGCCAGCAGCTTGGCCCCCCTAGCGGGGGGCTCAGATACGCAGTATTTT. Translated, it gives CASSLAPLAGGSDTQYF.

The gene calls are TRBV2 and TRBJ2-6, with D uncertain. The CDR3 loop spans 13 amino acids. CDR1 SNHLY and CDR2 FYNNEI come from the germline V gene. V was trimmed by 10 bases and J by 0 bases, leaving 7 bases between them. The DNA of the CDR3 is TGTGCCACCCAGAACTCTGGGGCCAACGTCCTGACTTTC. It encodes CATQNSGANVLTF.

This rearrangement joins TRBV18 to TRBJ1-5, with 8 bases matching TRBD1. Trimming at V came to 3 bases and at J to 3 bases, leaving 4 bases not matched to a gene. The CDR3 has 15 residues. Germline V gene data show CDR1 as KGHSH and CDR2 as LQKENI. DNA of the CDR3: TGTGCCAGCTCACCGGGACAGGTTTACAATCAGCCCCAGCATTTT. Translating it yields CASSPGQVYNQPQHF.

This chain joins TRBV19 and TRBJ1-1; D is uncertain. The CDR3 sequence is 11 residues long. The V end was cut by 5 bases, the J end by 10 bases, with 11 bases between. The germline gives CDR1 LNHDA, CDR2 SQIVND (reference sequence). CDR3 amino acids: CASSDPWGAFF. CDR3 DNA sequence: TGTGCCAGTAGTGACCCTTGGGGAGCTTTCTTT.

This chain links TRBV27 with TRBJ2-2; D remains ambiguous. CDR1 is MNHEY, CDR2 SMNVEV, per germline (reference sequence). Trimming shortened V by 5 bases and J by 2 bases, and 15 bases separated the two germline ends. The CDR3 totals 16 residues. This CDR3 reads CASSHRRTVNTGELFF. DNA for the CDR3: TGTGCCAGCAGTCACCGCCGGACGGTAAACACCGGGGAGCTGTTTTTT.

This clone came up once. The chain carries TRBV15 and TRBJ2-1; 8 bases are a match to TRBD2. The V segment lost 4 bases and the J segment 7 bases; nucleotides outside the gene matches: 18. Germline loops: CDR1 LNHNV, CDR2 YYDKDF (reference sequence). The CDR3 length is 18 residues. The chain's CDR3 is CATSKQRYFSAGGNEQFF. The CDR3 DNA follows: TGTGCCACCAGCAAGCAGAGATATTTTTCGGCGGGGGGAAATGAGCAGTTCTTC.